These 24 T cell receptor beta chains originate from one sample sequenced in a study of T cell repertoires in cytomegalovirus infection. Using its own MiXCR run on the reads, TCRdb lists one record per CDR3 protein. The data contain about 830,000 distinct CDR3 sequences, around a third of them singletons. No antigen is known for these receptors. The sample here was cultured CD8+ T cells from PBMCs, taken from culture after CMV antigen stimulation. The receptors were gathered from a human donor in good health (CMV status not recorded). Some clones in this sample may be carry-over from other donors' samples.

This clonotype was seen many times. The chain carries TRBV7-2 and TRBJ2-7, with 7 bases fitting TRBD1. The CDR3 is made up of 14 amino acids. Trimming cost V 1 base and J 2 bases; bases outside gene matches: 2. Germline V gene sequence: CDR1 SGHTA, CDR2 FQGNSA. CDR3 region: CASSLDRGPYEQYF. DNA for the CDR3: TGTGCCAGCAGCTTAGACAGGGGCCCCTACGAGCAGTACTTC.

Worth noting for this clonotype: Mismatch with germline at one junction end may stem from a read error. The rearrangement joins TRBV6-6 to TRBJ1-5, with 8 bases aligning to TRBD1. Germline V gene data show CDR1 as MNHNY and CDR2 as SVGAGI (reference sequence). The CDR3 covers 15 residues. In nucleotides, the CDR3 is TGTGCCAACAGTCGTAGTGGACAGGGTAATCAGCCCCAGCATTTT. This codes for CANSRSGQGNQPQHF.

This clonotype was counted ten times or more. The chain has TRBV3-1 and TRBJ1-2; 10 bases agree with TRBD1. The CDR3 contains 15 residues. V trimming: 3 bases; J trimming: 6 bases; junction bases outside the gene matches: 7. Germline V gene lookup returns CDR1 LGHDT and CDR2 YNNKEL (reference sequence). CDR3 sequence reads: CASSHRDRGVDGYTF. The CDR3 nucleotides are TGTGCCAGCAGCCATAGGGACAGGGGTGTCGATGGCTACACCTTC.

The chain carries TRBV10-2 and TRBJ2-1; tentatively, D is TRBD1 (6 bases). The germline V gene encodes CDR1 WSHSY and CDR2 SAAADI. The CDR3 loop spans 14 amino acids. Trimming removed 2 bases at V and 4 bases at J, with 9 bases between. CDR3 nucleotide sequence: TGCGCCAGCAGTGAGACAGGGCAGTACAATGAGCAGTTCTTC. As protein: CASSETGQYNEQFF.

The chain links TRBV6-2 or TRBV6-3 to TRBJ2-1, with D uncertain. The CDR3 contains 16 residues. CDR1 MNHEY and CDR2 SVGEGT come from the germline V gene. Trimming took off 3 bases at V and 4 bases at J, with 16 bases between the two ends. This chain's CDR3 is CASSYLGRAGYNEQFF. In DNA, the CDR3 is TGTGCCAGCAGTTATCTCGGACGGGCCGGATACAATGAGCAGTTCTTC.

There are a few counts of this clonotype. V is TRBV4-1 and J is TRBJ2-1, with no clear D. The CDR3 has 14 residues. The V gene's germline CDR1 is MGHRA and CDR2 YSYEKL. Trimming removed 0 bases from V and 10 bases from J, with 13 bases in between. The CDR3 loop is CASSQEPSPSEQFF. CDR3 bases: TGCGCCAGCAGCCAAGAGCCGAGTCCCTCCGAGCAGTTCTTC.

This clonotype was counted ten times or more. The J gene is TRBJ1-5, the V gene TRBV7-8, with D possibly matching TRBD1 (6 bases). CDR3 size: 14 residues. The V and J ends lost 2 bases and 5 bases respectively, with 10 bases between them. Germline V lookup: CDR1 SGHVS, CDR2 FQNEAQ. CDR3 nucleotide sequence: TGTGCCAGCAGCTTACGGACAGCGGATCAGCCCCAGCATTTT. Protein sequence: CASSLRTADQPQHF.

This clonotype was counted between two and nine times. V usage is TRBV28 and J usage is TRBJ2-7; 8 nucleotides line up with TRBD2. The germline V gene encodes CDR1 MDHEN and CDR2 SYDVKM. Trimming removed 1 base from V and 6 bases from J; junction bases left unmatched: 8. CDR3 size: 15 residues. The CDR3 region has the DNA TGTGCCAGCAGTTTATCGGGGGGGGCTTTGGGCGAGCAGTACGTC. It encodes CASSLSGGALGEQYV.

The CDR3 DNA sequence: TGTGCCAGTAGTATAGATGGACAGGACAATGAGCAGTTCTTC. Protein product: CASSIDGQDNEQFF. The rearrangement links TRBV19 to TRBJ2-1, with 7 positions matching TRBD1. Trimming took 0 bases from V and 5 from J; bases not matched to a gene: 1. This CDR3 contains 14 residues. The germline CDR1 and CDR2 sequences are LNHDA and SQIVND (reference sequence).

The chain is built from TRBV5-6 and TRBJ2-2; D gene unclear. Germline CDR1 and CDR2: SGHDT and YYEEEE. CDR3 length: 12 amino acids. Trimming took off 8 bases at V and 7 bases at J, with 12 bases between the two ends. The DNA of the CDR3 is TGTGCCAGTTTGACCGGAAGCGGGGAGCTGTTTTTT. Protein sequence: CASLTGSGELFF.

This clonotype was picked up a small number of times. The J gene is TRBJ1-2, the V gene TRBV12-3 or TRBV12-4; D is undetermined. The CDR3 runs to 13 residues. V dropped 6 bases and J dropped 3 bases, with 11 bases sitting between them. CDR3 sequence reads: CASRLEGYYGYTF. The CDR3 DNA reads TGTGCCAGCAGGCTGGAGGGTTACTATGGCTACACCTTC.

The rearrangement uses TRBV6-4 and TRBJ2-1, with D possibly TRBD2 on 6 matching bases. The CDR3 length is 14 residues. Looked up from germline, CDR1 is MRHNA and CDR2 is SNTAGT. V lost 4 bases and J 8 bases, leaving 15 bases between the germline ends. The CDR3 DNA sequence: TGTGCCAGCAGTGCACTAGCAGTGGGGGATGAGCAGTTCTTC. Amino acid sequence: CASSALAVGDEQFF.

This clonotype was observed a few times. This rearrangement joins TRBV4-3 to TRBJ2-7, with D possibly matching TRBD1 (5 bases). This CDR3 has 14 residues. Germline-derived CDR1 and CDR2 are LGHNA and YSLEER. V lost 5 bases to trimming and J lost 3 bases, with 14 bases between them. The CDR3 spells CASSILGRLYEQYV. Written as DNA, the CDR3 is TGCGCCAGCAGCATTTTGGGGCGTCTCTACGAGCAGTACGTC.

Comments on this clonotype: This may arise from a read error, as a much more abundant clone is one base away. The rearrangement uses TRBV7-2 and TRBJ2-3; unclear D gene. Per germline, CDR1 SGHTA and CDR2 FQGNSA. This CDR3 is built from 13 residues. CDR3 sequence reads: CANSSPGTDTQYF. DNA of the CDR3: TGTGCCAACAGCTCCCCGGGCACAGATACGCAGTATTTT. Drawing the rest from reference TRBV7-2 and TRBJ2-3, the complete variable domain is GAGVSQSPSNKVTEKGKDVELRCDPISGHTALYWYRQSLGQGLEFLIYFQGNSAPDKSGLPSDRFSAERTGGSVSTLTIQRTQQEDSAVYLCANSSPGTDTQYFGPGTRLTVL.

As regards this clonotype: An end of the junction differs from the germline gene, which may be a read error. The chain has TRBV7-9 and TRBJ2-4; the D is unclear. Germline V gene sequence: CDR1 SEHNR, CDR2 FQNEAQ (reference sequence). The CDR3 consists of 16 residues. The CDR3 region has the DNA TGTGCCGGCAGCTTAGAAGGGCAACTAGCCAAAAACATTCAGTACTTC. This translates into CAGSLEGQLAKNIQYF.

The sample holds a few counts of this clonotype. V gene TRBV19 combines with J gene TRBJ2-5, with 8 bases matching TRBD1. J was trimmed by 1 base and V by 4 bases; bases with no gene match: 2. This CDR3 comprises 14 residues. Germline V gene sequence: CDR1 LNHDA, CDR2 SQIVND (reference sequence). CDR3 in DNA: TGTGCCAGTAGTAAGGGACAGGTCCAAGAGACCCAGTACTTC. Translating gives CASSKGQVQETQYF.

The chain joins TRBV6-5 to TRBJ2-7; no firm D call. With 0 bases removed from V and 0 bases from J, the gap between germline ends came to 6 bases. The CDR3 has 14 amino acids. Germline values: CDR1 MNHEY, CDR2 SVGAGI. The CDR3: CASSYSVGSYEQYV. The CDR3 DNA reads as TGTGCCAGCAGTTACTCTGTAGGCTCCTACGAGCAGTACGTC.

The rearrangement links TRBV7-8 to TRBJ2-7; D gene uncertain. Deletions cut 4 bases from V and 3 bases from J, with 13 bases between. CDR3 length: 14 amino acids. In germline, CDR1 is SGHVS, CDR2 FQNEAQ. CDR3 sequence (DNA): TGTGCCAGCAGCTACCTGGGAAGTGGCTACGAGCAGTACTTC. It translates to CASSYLGSGYEQYF. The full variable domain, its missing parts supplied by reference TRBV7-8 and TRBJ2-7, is GAGVSQSPRYKVAKRGQDVALRCDPISGHVSLFWYQQALGQGPEFLTYFQNEAQLDKSGLPSDRFFAERPEGSVSTLKIQRTQQEDSAVYLCASSYLGSGYEQYFGPGTRLTVT.

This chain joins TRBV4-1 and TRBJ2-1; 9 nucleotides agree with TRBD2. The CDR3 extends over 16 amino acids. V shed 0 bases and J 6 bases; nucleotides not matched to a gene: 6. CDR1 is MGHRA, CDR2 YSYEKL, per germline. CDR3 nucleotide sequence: TGCGCCAGCAGCCAAGATGTAGGACTAGCGTTCAATGAGCAGTTCTTC. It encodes CASSQDVGLAFNEQFF.

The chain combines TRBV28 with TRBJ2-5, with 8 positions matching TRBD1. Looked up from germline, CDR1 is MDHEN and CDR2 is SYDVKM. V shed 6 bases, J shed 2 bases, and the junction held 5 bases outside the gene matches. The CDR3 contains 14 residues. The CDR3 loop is CASSTGGFQETQYF. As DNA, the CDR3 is TGTGCCAGCAGCACAGGGGGATTTCAAGAGACCCAGTACTTC. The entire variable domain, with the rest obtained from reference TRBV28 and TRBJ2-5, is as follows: DVKVTQSSRYLVKRTGEKVFLECVQDMDHENMFWYRQDPGLGLRLIYFSYDVKMKEKGDIPEGYSVSREKKERFSLILESASTNQTSMYLCASSTGGFQETQYFGPGTRLLVL.

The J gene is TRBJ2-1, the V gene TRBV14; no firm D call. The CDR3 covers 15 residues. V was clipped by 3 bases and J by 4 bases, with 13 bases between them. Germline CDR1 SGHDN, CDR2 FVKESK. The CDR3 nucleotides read TGTGCCAGCAGCCACGAAATTCGGGTATACAATGAGCAGTTCTTC. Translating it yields CASSHEIRVYNEQFF.

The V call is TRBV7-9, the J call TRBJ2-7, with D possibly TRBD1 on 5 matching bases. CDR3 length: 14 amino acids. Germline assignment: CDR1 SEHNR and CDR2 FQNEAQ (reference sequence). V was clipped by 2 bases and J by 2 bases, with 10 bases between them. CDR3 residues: CASSLRGRPYEQYF. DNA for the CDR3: TGTGCCAGCAGCTTAAGGGGCCGTCCCTACGAGCAGTACTTC.

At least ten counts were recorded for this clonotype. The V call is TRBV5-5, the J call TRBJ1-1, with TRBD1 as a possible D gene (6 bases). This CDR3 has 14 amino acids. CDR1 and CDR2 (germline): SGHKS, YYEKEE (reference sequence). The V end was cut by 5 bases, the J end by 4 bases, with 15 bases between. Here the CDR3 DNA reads TGTGCCAGCAGTTTGCAACAGGGAGTCACTGAAGCTTTCTTT. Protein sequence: CASSLQQGVTEAFF.

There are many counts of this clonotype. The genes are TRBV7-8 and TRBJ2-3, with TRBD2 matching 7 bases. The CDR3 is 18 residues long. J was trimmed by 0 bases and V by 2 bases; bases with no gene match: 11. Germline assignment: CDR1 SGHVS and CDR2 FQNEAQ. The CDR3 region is CASSLNRLGAGSTDTQYF. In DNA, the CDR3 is TGTGCCAGCAGCTTAAACCGACTCGGAGCGGGGAGCACAGATACGCAGTATTTT.